This TCR beta chain was captured by sequencing in a study of blood T cell repertoires in COVID-19 (dated by TCRdb to the early 2020s). Study-level background: Collaborator samples came from the United States, Italy and Spain and covered acute and convalescent phases of COVID-19. The samples were drawn from the first 160 participants of the ongoing ImmuneRACE study and from roughly 1,300 subjects provided by 6 global collaborators. Where HLA class I and class II types were available, the types were taken from metadata supplied by the sample provider, not from assay-based typing. The dataset comprised deeply sampled blood TCRbeta repertoires from subjects exposed to, actively infected with, or recovered from COVID-19. The material from the prospective study consisted of cDNA or gDNA derived from T cells, B-cell-depleted T cells, or PBMCs. A de-identified subject ID, COVID-19 status, age in years and sex were almost always included in the sample metadata. The repertoires were made available in a free public database intended to serve as a resource for research on the immune response to SARS-CoV-2. Broad study findings and their caveats: Clinical and demographic metadata were provided uncurated, with the amount varying by source and participant.

To note about this clone: The antigen it recognizes is unknown. No base quality information exists; no much larger clone differs at one position.

The collaborating institutions used their own protocols to collect whole blood in K2EDTA tubes. For TCRbeta analysis, collaborators shipped samples as frozen whole blood, isolated PBMCs, or DNA extracted from either of those sample types. Trimming accounts for 2 bases at V and 8 bases at J, while the number of junction bases matched to no gene is 9. The germline V gene specifies SGHTA as CDR1 and FQGNSA as CDR2. Counted from cysteine to phenylalanine, this CDR3 has 15 amino acids. This entry keeps only the CDR3 DNA: 45 bases, framed from base 1. TCRbeta CDR3 regions were amplified from genomic DNA using the immunoSEQ Assay, a bias-controlled multiplex PCR. The study's processing was this. The number of nucleated cells in each sample was estimated from the amplification of reference gene primers within the assay. To quantify the absolute abundance of each unique TCRbeta CDR3 rearrangement, sequence reads were collapsed and filtered. For each sample, productive Simpson clonality was calculated as the square root of Simpson's diversity index across productive rearrangements. The table comes from immuneACCESS by way of TCRdb, which keeps in-frame sequences with V and J called. Part of the clones is missing from these tables; in studies checked, under half for an unresolved V gene and the rest for unknown reasons. V and J calls and clone size come straight from that table; D and trimming were deduced from the DNA. For this sample there are more than 200,000 clones; 88% appear just once. The leading ten clones occupy 1.3% to 1.5% of the sample.

The sequence links TRBV7-2 to TRBJ2-1, and TRBD2 aligns with 7 junction nucleotides. This TCR came from a man at least 80 years old with acute or convalescent COVID-19. Sequencing was done on a sample of peripheral blood. The bases read TGTGCCAGCAGCTTAATGGCGGGGGAAACAGATGAGCAGTTCTTC. Translated, this gives CASSLMAGETDEQFF.